This TCR beta chain was identified during a study of cytomegalovirus exposure and HLA in healthy donors. As regards this clone: Its antigen remains unidentified.

At collection, donors were nominally healthy, but unrecorded immune exposures were probable. It was with 60 Vbeta and 13 Jbeta primers that the PCR ran. Produced via immunoSEQ multiplex PCR; TCRdb's table is partial and in-frame only. This repertoire includes more than 130,000 clones. Germline V gene sequence: CDR1 SGDLS, CDR2 YYNGEE. V was pared by 0 bases and J by 0 bases, with 10 bases between. The CDR3 contains 16 residues. Study conclusions and caveats: Common viral pathogens seemed, in a later analysis, to connect with several of the most significant clusters. Cytomegalovirus-associated TCR beta chains were listed, numbering approximately 150.

The receptor comes from a middle-aged man in good health and CMV-seronegative. This chain joins TRBV9 and TRBJ2-4, with D possibly matching TRBD2 (5 bases). What was sequenced was PBMCs. The CDR3, as DNA: TGTGCCAGCAGCGTAGGAGGGCAACTAGCCAAAAACATTCAGTACTTC. This translates into CASSVGGQLAKNIQYF.